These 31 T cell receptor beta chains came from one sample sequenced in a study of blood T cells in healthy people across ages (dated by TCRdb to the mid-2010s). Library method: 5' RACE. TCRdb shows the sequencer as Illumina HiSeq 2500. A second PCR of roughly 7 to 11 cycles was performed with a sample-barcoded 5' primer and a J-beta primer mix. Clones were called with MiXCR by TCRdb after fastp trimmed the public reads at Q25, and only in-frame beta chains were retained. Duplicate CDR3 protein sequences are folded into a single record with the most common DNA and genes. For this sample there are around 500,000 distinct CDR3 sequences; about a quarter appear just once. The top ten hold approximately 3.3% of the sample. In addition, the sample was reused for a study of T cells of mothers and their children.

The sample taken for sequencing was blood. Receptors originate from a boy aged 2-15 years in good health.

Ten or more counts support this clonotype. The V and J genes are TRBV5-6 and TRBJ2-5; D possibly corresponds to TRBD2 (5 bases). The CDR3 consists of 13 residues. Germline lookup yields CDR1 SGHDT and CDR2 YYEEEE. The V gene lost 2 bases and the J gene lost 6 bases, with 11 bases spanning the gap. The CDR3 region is CASSLTVGKTQYF. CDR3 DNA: TGTGCCAGCAGCTTAACGGTCGGGAAGACCCAGTACTTC.

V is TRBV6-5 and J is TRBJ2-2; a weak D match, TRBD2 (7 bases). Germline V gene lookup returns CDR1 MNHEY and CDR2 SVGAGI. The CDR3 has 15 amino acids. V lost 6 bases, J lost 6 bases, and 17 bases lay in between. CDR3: CASSLKGGAAGELFF. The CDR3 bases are TGTGCCAGCAGCCTCAAGGGGGGGGCCGCCGGGGAGCTGTTTTTT.

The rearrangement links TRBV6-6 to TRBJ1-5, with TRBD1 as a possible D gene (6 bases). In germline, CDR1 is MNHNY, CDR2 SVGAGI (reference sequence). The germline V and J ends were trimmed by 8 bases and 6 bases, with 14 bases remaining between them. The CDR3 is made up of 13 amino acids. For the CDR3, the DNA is TGTGCCAGCGGGACTACAGGGATTCAGCCCCAGCATTTT. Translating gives CASGTTGIQPQHF.

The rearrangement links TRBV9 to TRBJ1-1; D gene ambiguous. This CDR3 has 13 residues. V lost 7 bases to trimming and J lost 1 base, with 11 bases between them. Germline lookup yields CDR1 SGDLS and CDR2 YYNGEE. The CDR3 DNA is TGTGCCAGCGCCACCGGAGGGAACACTGAAGCTTTCTTT. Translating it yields CASATGGNTEAFF.

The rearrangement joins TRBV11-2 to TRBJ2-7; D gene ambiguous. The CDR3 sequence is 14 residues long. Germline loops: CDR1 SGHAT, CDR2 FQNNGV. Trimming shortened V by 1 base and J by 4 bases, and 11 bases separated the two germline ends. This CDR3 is CASSLAPTDYEQYF. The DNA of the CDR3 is TGTGCCAGCAGCTTAGCCCCTACAGATTACGAGCAGTACTTC.

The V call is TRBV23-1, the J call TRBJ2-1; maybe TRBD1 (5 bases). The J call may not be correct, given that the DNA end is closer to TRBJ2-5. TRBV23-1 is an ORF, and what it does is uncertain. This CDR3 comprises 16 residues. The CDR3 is CASSQPRRGHKETQYF. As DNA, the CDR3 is TGCGCCAGCAGTCAACCCAGACGTGGACATAAGGAGACCCAGTACTTC.

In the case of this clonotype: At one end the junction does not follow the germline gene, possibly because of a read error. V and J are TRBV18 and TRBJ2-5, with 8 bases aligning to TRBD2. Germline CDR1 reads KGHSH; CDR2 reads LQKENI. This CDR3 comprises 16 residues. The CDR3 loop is CASSPRGTRSSSGRFF. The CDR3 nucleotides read TGTGCCAGCTCACCACGGGGGACTAGGTCCTCTTCGGGGAGGTTCTTC.

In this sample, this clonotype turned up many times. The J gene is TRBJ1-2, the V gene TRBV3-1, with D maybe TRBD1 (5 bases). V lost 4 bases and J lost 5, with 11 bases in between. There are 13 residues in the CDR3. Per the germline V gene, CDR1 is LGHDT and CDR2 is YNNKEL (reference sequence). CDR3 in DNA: TGTGCCAGCAGCCCGGGGCGAGGATATGGCTACACCTTC. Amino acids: CASSPGRGYGYTF.

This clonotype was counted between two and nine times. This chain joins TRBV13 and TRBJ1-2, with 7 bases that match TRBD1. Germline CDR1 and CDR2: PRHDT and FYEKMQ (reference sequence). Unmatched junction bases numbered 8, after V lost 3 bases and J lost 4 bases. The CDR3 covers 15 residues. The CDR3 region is CASSFGTENSYGYTF. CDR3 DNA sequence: TGTGCCAGCAGCTTCGGGACAGAAAACAGCTATGGCTACACCTTC.

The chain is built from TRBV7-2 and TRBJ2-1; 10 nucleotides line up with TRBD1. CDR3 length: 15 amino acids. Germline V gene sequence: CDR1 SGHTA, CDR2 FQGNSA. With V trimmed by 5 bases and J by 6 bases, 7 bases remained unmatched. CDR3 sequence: CASSPGQGNFNEQFF. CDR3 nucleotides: TGTGCCAGCAGCCCGGGACAGGGGAATTTCAATGAGCAGTTCTTC.

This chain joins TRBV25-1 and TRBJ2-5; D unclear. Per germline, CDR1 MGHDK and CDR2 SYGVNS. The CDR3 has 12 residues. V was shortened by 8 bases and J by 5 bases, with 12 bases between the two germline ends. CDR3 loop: CASRRGPETQYF. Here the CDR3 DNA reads TGTGCCAGCCGCCGAGGCCCGGAGACCCAGTACTTC.

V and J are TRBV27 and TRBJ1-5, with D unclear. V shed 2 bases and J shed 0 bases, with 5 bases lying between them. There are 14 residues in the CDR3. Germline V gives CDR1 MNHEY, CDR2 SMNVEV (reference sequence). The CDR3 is CASSLQYSNQPQHF. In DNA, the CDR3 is TGTGCCAGCAGTTTACAATATAGCAATCAGCCCCAGCATTTT.

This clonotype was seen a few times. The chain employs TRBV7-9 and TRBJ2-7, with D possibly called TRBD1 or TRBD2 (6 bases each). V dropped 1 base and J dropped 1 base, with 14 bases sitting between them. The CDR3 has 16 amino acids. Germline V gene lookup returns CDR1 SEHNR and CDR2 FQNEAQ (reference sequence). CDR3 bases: TGTGCCAGCAGCTTAGGATCAGGAGGGGGATCCTACGAGCAGTACTTC. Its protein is CASSLGSGGGSYEQYF. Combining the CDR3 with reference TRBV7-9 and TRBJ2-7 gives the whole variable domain DTGVSQNPRHKITKRGQNVTFRCDPISEHNRLYWYRQTLGQGPEFLTYFQNEAQLEKSRLLSDRFSAERPKGSFSTLEIQRTEQGDSAMYLCASSLGSGGGSYEQYFGPGTRLTVT.

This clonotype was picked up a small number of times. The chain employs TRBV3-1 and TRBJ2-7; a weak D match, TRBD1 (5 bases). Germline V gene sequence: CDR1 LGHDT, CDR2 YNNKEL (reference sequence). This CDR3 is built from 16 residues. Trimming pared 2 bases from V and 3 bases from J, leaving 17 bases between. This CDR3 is CASSQRPPGPLYEQYF. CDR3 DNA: TGTGCCAGCAGCCAAAGGCCCCCAGGGCCTCTCTACGAGCAGTACTTC.

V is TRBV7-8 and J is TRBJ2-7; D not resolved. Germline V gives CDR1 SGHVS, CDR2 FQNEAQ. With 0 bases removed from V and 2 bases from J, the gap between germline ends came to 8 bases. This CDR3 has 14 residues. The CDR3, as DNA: TGTGCCAGCAGCTTAGCGGACCGCACCTACGAGCAGTACTTC. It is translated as CASSLADRTYEQYF.

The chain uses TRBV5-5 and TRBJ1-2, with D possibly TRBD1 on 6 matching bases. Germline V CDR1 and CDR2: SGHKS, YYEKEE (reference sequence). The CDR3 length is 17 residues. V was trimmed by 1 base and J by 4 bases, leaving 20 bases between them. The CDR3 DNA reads TGTGCCAGCAGCTTGAAGCGTCCCGCGGGGGCCCCCTATGGCTACACCTTC. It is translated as CASSLKRPAGAPYGYTF.

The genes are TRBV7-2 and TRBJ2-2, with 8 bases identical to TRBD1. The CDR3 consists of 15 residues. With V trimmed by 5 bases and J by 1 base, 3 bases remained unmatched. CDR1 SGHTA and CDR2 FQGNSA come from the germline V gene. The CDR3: CASSTQGVNTGELFF. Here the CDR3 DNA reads TGTGCCAGCAGCACACAGGGGGTGAACACCGGGGAGCTGTTTTTT.

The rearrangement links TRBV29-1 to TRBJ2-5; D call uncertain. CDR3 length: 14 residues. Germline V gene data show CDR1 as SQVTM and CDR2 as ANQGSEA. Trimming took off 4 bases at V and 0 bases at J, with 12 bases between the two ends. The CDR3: CSVVLWKNQETQYF. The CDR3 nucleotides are TGCAGCGTTGTATTGTGGAAAAACCAAGAGACCCAGTACTTC.

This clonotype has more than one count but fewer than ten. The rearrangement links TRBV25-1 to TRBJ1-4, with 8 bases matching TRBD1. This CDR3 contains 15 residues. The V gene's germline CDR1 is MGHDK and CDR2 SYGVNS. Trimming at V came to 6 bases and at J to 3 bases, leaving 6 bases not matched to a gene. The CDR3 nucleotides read TGTGCCAGCAGGGGGAACAGGGGGGCTAATGAAAAACTGTTTTTT. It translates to CASRGNRGANEKLFF.

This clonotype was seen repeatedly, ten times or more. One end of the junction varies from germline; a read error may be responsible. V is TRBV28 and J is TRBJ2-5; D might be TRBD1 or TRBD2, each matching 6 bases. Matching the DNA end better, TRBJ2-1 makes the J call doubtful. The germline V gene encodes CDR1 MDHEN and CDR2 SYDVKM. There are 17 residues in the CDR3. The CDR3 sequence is CASSLILSGASYNEQFF. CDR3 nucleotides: TGTGCCAGCAGTTTAATTCTATCGGGGGCTTCCTACAACGAGCAGTTCTTC.

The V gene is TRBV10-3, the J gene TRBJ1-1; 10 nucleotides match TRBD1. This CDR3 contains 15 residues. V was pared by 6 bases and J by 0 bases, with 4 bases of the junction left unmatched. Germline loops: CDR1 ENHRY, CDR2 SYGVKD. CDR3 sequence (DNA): TGTGCCATCAGCCAGGGACAGGGGATGAACACTGAAGCTTTCTTT. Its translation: CAISQGQGMNTEAFF.

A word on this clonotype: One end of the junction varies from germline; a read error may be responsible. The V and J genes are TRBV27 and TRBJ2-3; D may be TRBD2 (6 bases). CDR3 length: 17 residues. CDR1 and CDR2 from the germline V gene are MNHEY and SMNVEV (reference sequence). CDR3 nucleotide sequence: TGTGCCAGCAGTCTATCAATGGCGGGATCTAGCACAGATACGCAGTATTTT. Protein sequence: CASSLSMAGSSTDTQYF.

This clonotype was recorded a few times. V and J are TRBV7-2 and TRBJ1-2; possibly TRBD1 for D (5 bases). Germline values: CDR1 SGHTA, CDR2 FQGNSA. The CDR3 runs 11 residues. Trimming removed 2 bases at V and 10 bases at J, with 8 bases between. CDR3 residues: CASSLQGNYTF. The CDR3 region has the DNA TGTGCCAGCAGCTTACAGGGCAACTACACCTTC.

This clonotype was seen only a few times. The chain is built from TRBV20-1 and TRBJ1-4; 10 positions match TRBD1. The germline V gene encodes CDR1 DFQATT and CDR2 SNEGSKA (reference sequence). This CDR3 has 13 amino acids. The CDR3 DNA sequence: TGCAGCGCGACAGGGGGCGGAGATGAAAAACTGTTTTTT. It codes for CSATGGGDEKLFF.

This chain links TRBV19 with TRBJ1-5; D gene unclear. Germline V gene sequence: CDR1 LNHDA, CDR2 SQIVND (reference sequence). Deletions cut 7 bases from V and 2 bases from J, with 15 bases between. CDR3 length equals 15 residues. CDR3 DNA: TGTGCCAGTACTCAGGCGGGTCGAGGCAATCAGCCCCAGCATTTT. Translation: CASTQAGRGNQPQHF.

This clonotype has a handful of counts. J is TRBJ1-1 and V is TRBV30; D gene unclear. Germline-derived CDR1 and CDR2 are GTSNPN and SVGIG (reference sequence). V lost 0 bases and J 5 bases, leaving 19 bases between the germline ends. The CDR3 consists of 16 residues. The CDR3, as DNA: TGTGCCTGGAGTGTGACGGGGTCTTCGGGTAATACTGAAGCTTTCTTT. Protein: CAWSVTGSSGNTEAFF. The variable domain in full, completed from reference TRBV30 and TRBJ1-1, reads SQTIHQWPATLVQPVGSPLSLECTVEGTSNPNLYWYRQAAGRGLQLLFYSVGIGQISSEVPQNLSASRPQDRQFILSSKKLLLSDSGFYLCAWSVTGSSGNTEAFFGQGTRLTVV.

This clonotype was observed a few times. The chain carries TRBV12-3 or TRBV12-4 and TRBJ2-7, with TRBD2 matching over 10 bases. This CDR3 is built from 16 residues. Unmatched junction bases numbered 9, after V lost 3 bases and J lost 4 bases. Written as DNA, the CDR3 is TGTGCCAGCAGTTTGAGACTAGCGGGCGGGTTGTACGAGCAGTACTTC. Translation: CASSLRLAGGLYEQYF.

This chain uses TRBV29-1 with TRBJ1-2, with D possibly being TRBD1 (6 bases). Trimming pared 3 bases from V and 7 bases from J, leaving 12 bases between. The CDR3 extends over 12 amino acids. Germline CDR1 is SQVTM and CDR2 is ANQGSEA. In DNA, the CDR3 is TGCAGCGTTGATTTGGGGGCTCCTGGCTACACCTTC. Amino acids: CSVDLGAPGYTF.

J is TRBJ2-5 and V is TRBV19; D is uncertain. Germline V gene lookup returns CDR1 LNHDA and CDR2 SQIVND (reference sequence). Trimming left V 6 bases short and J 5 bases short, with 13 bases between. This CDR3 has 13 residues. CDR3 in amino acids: CASSISPWETQYF. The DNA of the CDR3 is TGTGCCAGTAGCATAAGCCCCTGGGAGACCCAGTACTTC.

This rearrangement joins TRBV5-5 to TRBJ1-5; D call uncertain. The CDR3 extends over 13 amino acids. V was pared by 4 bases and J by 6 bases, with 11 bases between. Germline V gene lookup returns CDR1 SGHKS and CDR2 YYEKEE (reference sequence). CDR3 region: CASSERLSQPQHF. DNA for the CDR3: TGTGCCAGCAGCGAGAGGTTATCTCAGCCCCAGCATTTT.

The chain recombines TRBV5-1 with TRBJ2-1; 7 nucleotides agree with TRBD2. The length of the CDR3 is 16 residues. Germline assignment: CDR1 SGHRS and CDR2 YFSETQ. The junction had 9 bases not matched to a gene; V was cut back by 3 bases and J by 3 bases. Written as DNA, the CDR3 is TGCGCCAGCAGCTCGACCCCTAGCGGAGGCTACAATGAGCAGTTCTTC. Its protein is CASSSTPSGGYNEQFF.